This TCR beta chain stems from a study of regulatory T cells in long-lasting Graves disease. Time point specified: newly diagnosed GD, antithyroid drugs for less than 3 months. PBMC-extracted RNA yielded the TCR library. Of note for this clonotype: Its antigen is currently unknown.

General study findings and limits: Accuracy may have been reduced by the small sample size. Gene preferences differed: TRBV28, TRBJ1-2, TRBJ2-5 in persistent cases.

Arm-PCR of CDR3 regions and iRepertoire HTBI primers were used to build TCR beta libraries. Each CDR3 protein gets one entry after TCRdb re-called the multiplex PCR reads with MiXCR. The sample lists about 540,000 distinct CDR3 sequences; about 14% were seen once. This CDR3 contains 15 residues. The germline V gene has CDR1 LGHDT and CDR2 YNNKEL (reference sequence). V lost 4 bases, J lost 6 bases, and 16 bases lay in between. The sample also formed part of further work on T cells in Graves' hyperthyroidism and ophthalmopathy.

The sample in question was peripheral blood mononuclear cells (PBMCs), obtained at new diagnosis, from a patient treated with antithyroid drugs. This sequence was found in a man between 25 and 39 years old with Graves disease. The chain combines TRBV3-1 with TRBJ2-4; a weak D match, TRBD2 (5 bases). Written as DNA, the CDR3 is TGTGCCAGCAGCCCTACTAACCGAGGACTAAACATTCAGTACTTC. This gives the protein CASSPTNRGLNIQYF.